The 14 T cell receptor beta chains listed next were all sequenced from one sample in a study of cytomegalovirus exposure and HLA in healthy donors. A multiplex PCR was run with 60 Vbeta primers and 13 Jbeta primers. Sequenced by immunoSEQ multiplex PCR; TCRdb stores in-frame clones only, minus some. The sample holds approximately 120,000 clones. The specimen was PBMCs. Receptors originate from a man between 35 and 55 years old in good health and CMV-seronegative.

The chain employs TRBV6-5 and TRBJ1-4; D is unclear. Germline lookup yields CDR1 MNHEY and CDR2 SVGAGI. The CDR3 is 12 amino acids. Deletions cut 5 bases from V and 8 bases from J, with 9 bases between. The CDR3 spells CASSRDNEKLFF. The CDR3 coding sequence is TGTGCCAGCAGTCGAGACAACGAAAAACTGTTTTTT.

The V and J genes are TRBV10-1 and TRBJ1-5; TRBD1 agrees at 9 bases. The germline V gene has CDR1 WNHNN and CDR2 SYGVQD (reference sequence). This CDR3 is built from 17 residues. V shed 7 bases, J shed 4 bases, and the junction held 14 bases outside the gene matches. The CDR3 sequence: CASTQPGDREPNQPQHF. CDR3 coding DNA: TGCGCCAGCACCCAGCCGGGGGACAGGGAACCTAATCAGCCCCAGCATTTT.

The rearrangement links TRBV28 to TRBJ2-7; 8 nucleotides line up with TRBD1. With 6 bases clipped from V and 2 bases from J, the junction kept 6 bases outside the gene matches. This CDR3 comprises 14 residues. Germline values: CDR1 MDHEN, CDR2 SYDVKM. CDR3 in DNA: TGTGCCAGCAGGGGGACAGGCCTAACCTACGAGCAGTACTTC. Its translation is CASRGTGLTYEQYF.

With regard to this clone: Within the sample, other DNA sequences also encode this same CDR3. This chain joins TRBV9 and TRBJ1-4; tentatively, D is TRBD1 (5 bases). V was clipped by 2 bases and J by 7 bases, with 12 bases between them. The CDR3 loop spans 14 amino acids. CDR1 and CDR2 (germline): SGDLS, YYNGEE. The CDR3 protein is CASSVGQGGEKLFF. The CDR3 nucleotides read TGTGCCAGCAGCGTCGGGCAGGGCGGTGAAAAACTGTTTTTT.

This chain connects TRBV5-1 to TRBJ2-1, with 9 bases aligning to TRBD1. Germline assignment: CDR1 SGHRS and CDR2 YFSETQ. The CDR3 is made up of 14 amino acids. Trimming removed 9 bases from V and 9 bases from J; junction bases left unmatched: 13. The CDR3 DNA reads TGCGCCACCGTACAGGGGGCTGCTGGTGGTGAGCAGTTCTTC. This encodes CATVQGAAGGEQFF.

The chain couples TRBV11-2 to TRBJ2-1; tentatively, D is TRBD1 (5 bases). This CDR3 spans 15 amino acids. Germline-derived CDR1 and CDR2 are SGHAT and FQNNGV. V lost 4 bases and J lost 6, with 16 bases in between. CDR3 amino acids: CASSSSGYVSNEQFF. Here the CDR3 DNA reads TGTGCCAGCAGCTCCTCAGGGTACGTCAGCAATGAGCAGTTCTTC. Using reference TRBV11-2 and TRBJ2-1 for the parts outside the CDR3, the full variable domain is EAGVAQSPRYKIIEKRQSVAFWCNPISGHATLYWYQQILGQGPKLLIQFQNNGVVDDSQLPKDRFSAERLKGVDSTLKIQPAKLEDSAVYLCASSSSGYVSNEQFFGPGTRLTVL.

The chain has TRBV11-2 and TRBJ2-7; 8 positions agree with TRBD2. CDR1 SGHAT and CDR2 FQNNGV come from the germline V gene. The CDR3 is 15 residues long. With 1 base clipped from V and 2 bases from J, the junction kept 4 bases outside the gene matches. The chain's CDR3 is CASSLVAGGTYEQYF. DNA of the CDR3: TGTGCCAGCAGCTTAGTGGCGGGAGGTACCTACGAGCAGTACTTC.

The CDR3 loop is CASSFIGADTQYF. In DNA, the CDR3 is TGTGCCAGCAGCTTCATAGGGGCAGATACGCAGTATTTT. The chain has TRBV11-3 and TRBJ2-3; perhaps TRBD1 as D (5 bases). This CDR3 spans 13 amino acids. V lost 3 bases and J 4 bases, leaving 8 bases between the germline ends. CDR1 is SGHNT, CDR2 YENEEA, per germline.

CDR3 DNA sequence: TGTGCCAGCAGCCTTCAAGAGACCCAGTACTTC. Encoded protein: CASSLQETQYF. V is TRBV5-4 and J is TRBJ2-5; D call uncertain. V gave up 4 bases and J gave up 2 bases, with 3 bases separating them. The V gene's germline CDR1 is SGHNT and CDR2 YYREEE (reference sequence). This CDR3 spans 11 amino acids.

The rearrangement uses TRBV19 and TRBJ2-5, with TRBD2 matching over 9 bases. The germline CDR1 and CDR2 sequences are LNHDA and SQIVND (reference sequence). The CDR3 loop spans 13 amino acids. After removal of 5 bases from V and 5 bases from J, the junction contained 3 bases not matched to a gene. Here the CDR3 reads CASSPAGGETQYF. Here the CDR3 DNA reads TGTGCCAGTAGTCCCGCGGGAGGGGAGACCCAGTACTTC.

This sequence joins TRBV6-5 and TRBJ2-7; tentatively, D is TRBD1 (6 bases). The germline V gene encodes CDR1 MNHEY and CDR2 SVGAGI. The length of the CDR3 is 15 residues. Deletions cut 0 bases from V and 2 bases from J, with 11 bases between. DNA of the CDR3: TGTGCCAGCAGTTACTCGAACAGGGCAACCTACGAGCAGTACTTC. Translated: CASSYSNRATYEQYF.

The gene calls are TRBV18 and TRBJ1-2; D perhaps matches TRBD1 (6 bases). Germline lookup yields CDR1 KGHSH and CDR2 LQKENI. Trimming pared 2 bases from V and 4 bases from J, leaving 8 bases between. The CDR3 contains 13 residues. For the CDR3, the DNA is TGTGCCAGCTCACCAGAGACAGGCTATGGCTACACCTTC. It encodes CASSPETGYGYTF. Supplemented by reference TRBV18 and TRBJ1-2, the full variable domain reads NAGVMQNPRHLVRRRGQEARLRCSPMKGHSHVYWYRQLPEEGLKFMVYLQKENIIDESGMPKERFSAEFPKEGPSILRIQQVVRGDSAAYFCASSPETGYGYTFGSGTRLTVV.

This chain connects TRBV12-5 to TRBJ2-2; 9 nucleotides agree with TRBD2. The germline V gene has CDR1 LGHNT and CDR2 FRNRAP. V lost 7 bases to trimming and J lost 7 bases; unmatched junction nucleotides: 4. The CDR3 sequence is 13 residues long. The CDR3 bases are TGTGCTAGTGCCAATAGCGGGAGCGGGGAGCTGTTTTTT. Protein product: CASANSGSGELFF. Full variable domain (remainder filled in from reference TRBV12-5 and TRBJ2-2): DARVTQTPRHKVTEMGQEVTMRCQPILGHNTVFWYRQTMMQGLELLAYFRNRAPLDDSGMPKDRFSAEMPDATLATLKIQPSEPRDSAVYFCASANSGSGELFFGEGSRLTVL.

The rearrangement links TRBV6-6 to TRBJ1-2; tentatively, D is TRBD1 (6 bases). Looked up from germline, CDR1 is MNHNY and CDR2 is SVGAGI (reference sequence). There are 14 residues in the CDR3. Trimming shortened V by 7 bases and J by 6 bases, and 18 bases separated the two germline ends. CDR3 DNA sequence: TGTGCCAGCACTCCCCGGGAGGGGGGCCATGGCTACACCTTC. Amino acids: CASTPREGGHGYTF.